The present entry profiles one T cell receptor beta chain with its context. Its antigen is as yet unknown. These data come from a study of shared clonotypes between healthy human individuals. Study observations and caveats: Owing to a small donor count, the genetic and exposure-history diversity represented was limited.

This table comes from immunoSEQ multiplex PCR, and its TCRdb copy is limited to in-frame clones, with some not included. The table includes about 2.5 million clones, 85% to 95% detected once. This TCR was sampled from a man in his late teens or twenties in good health. Some clones in this sample may be carry-over from other donors' samples. The sequenced sample was naive CD4+ T cells from PBMCs. Subset given: CD45RA+ positively selected.

The CDR3 sequence is CASSKTNTGELFF. The CDR3 DNA sequence: TGCGCCAGCAGTAAGACTAACACCGGGGAGCTGTTTTTT. The rearrangement joins TRBV5-1 to TRBJ2-2, with D unclear. Per the germline V gene, CDR1 is SGHRS and CDR2 is YFSETQ. Trimming took 5 bases from V and 2 from J, leaving 7 bases between them. The CDR3 is 13 amino acids.